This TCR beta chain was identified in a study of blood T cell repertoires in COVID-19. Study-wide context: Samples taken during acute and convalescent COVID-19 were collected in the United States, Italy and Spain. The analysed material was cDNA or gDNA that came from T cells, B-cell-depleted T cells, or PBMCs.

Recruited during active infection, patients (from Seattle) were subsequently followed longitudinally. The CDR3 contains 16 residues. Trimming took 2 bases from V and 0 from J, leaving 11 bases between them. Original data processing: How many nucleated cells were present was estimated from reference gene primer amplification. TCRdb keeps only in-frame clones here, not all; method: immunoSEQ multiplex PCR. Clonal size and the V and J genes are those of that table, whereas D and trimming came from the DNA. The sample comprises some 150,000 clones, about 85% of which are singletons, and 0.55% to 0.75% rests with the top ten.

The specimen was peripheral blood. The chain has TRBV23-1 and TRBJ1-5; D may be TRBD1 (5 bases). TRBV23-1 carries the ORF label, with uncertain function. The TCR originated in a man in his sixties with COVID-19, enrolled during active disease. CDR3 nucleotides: TGCGCCAGCAGTCAACGGACAAAGTATAGCAATCAGCCCCAGCATTTT. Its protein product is CASSQRTKYSNQPQHF.